The source of this T cell receptor (beta chain) is a study of CD8 T cells in Susac syndrome. Study-level results: The study's TCR sequencing and HLA analysis drew on a certain number of individuals. That number was acknowledged as relatively small.

Blood CD8+ and CD4+ T cells underwent high-throughput TCR beta sequencing. FACS was used to enrich TEMRA cells, whereas the CD8+ and CD4+ T cells were obtained by negative isolation. An amount of RNA that ranged from 0.5 to 1 ug was reverse transcribed with random hexamers. TCRdb redid the calling of the immunoSEQ multiplex PCR reads with MiXCR, one entry per CDR3 protein. Of tens of thousands of distinct CDR3 sequences in the sample, 90% to 95% were seen once. Of note for this clonotype: Its antigen remains unidentified.

Trimming removed 4 bases from V and 0 bases from J, with 9 bases in between. The CDR3 is 15 residues long. Germline CDR1 LNHNV, CDR2 YYDKDF (reference sequence). V gene TRBV15 combines with J gene TRBJ2-2; D not certain. The TCR comes from a human donor with multiple sclerosis. The sequencing sample was made of CD8+ T cells from PBMCs. The CDR3 here is CATSISRTNTGELFF. As DNA, the CDR3 is TGTGCCACCAGCATCAGTAGAACGAACACCGGGGAGCTGTTTTTT.